This T cell receptor (beta chain) was retrieved from a study of human T cells and chemical hapten exposure. General study results and limits: Patch test score was positively correlated with the counts of PT1 expanded TCRs.

Time point defined: pre-sensitization, week 0. The sample's treatment: therapeutic diphenylcyclopropenone sensitization with weekly scalp DPC. People who gave samples had alopecia, were 18 to 70 years old, and were suitable for DPC. V shed 6 bases and J 5 bases; nucleotides not matched to a gene: 6. The CDR3 runs 13 residues. TCRdb ran MiXCR on the RACE reads and lists one entry per CDR3 protein. The sample contains approximately 100,000 distinct CDR3 sequences, approximately 12% of which appear only once. This clonotype was counted many times. What it binds is unknown. Material: whole blood, obtained in connection with sensitization to the hapten diphenylcyclopropenone (DPC). This receptor was taken from a woman aged 50 to 60 with alopecia areata. Some clones in this sample may be carry-over from other donors' samples. The V call is TRBV12-3 or TRBV12-4, the J call TRBJ1-1; 7 bases are a match to TRBD1. CDR3 DNA: TGTGCCAGCAGGTTACCAGGGGGGACTGAAGCTTTCTTT. Amino acids: CASRLPGGTEAFF.